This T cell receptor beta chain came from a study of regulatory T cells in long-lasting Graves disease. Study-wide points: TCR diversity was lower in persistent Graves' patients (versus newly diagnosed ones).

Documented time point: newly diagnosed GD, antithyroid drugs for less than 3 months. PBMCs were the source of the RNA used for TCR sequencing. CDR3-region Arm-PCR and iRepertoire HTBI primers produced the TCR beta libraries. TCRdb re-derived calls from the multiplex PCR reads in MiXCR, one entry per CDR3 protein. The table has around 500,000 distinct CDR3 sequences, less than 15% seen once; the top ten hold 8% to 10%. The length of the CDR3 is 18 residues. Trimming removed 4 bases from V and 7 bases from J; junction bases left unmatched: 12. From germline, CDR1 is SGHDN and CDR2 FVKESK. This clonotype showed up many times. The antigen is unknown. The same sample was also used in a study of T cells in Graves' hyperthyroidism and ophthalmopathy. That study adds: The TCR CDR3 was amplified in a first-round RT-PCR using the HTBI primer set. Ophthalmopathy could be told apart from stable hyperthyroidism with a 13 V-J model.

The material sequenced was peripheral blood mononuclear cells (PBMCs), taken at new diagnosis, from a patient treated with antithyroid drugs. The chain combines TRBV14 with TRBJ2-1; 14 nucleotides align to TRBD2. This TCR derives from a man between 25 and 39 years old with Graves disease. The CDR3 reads CASSPLGLAGGPTNEQFF. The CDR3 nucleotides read TGTGCCAGCAGCCCCCTAGGACTAGCGGGGGGCCCGACGAATGAGCAGTTCTTC.